A selection of T cell receptor beta chains follows, all from one sample in a study of beta chain features in type 1 diabetes. Sequencing used immunoSEQ multiplex PCR; TCRdb keeps in-frame clones, though not all of them. The sample lists 500,000 to 850,000 clones, around an eighth occurring once. The sequencing sample was made of naive CD4+ T cells from blood. These receptors were collected from a young man with type 1 diabetes. The CDR3 runs from the conserved cysteine through the conserved F or W. The order of the fields is clone size, V gene, D gene, J gene, CDR3 length, CDR3 DNA, CDR3 protein. D genes are given only for firm matches. The size field is filled for only some rows; it gives once, few, many or a size class.

NA,TRBV5-1,TRBD1,TRBJ1-1,13,TGCGCCAGCAGCTCCACAGGGGACACTGAAGCTTTCTTT,CASSSTGDTEAFF
few,TRBV20-1,NA,TRBJ2-7,11,TGCAGTGCTACCCCCCCCTACGAGCAGTACTTC,CSATPPYEQYF
few,TRBV29-1,NA,TRBJ2-4,13,TGCAGCGTTGTTTGGGCGACCAAAAACATTCAGTACTTC,CSVVWATKNIQYF
NA,TRBV4-1,NA,TRBJ2-1,15,TGCGCCAGCAGCCAAGCGCCTAAATCCTACAATGAGCAGTTCTTC,CASSQAPKSYNEQFF
few,TRBV5-4,NA,TRBJ2-3,14,TGTGCCAGCAGCTTGGGGGGGTTCCCAGATACGCAGTATTTT,CASSLGGFPDTQYF
few,TRBV2,TRBD1,TRBJ1-2,13,TGTGCCAGCAGTCTACAGGAGGGGGCTGGCTACACCTTC,CASSLQEGAGYTF
NA,TRBV18,TRBD1,TRBJ2-7,14,TGTGCCAGCTCACTGACGACAGGGGGCTACGAGCAGTACTTC,CASSLTTGGYEQYF
few,TRBV10-2,NA,TRBJ1-2,12,TGCGCCAGCGTGGGGGGGAACTATGGCTACACCTTC,CASVGGNYGYTF
NA,TRBV30,TRBD2,TRBJ2-1,16,TGTGCCTGGAGGGGGACTAGCGGGTCCTCCTACAATGAGCAGTTCTTC,CAWRGTSGSSYNEQFF
NA,TRBV29-1,NA,TRBJ1-1,13,TGCAGCGTTTTGAGAGGCTCTAACACTGAAGCTTTCTTT,CSVLRGSNTEAFF
few,TRBV10-3,TRBD2,TRBJ2-1,15,TGTGCCATCAGTGAGTCTCTAGCGGGGGGGCGTGAGCAGTTCTTC,CAISESLAGGREQFF
few,TRBV25-1,TRBD1,TRBJ1-2,14,TGTGCCAGCAGTGGGACAGGGGTAGGCTATGGCTACACCTTC,CASSGTGVGYGYTF
NA,TRBV29-1,NA,TRBJ2-7,12,TGCAGCGTTGATAAGGGCTCCTACGAGCAGTACTTC,CSVDKGSYEQYF
NA,TRBV9,NA,TRBJ1-2,12,TGTGCCAGCAGCACGATCCGGAATGGCTACACCTTC,CASSTIRNGYTF
NA,TRBV27,NA,TRBJ1-4,15,TGTGCCAGCAGTTTGCTTGGGGAGGTCGGGGAAAAACTGTTTTTT,CASSLLGEVGEKLFF
once,TRBV5-1,TRBD1,TRBJ1-2,15,TGCGCCAGCAGCCGACAGGGGATTGAGAACTATGGCTACACCTTC,CASSRQGIENYGYTF
few,TRBV14,NA,TRBJ2-7,14,TGTGCCAGCAGCACAGGAGGGGGTGCCTACGAGCAGTACTTC,CASSTGGGAYEQYF
few,TRBV27,NA,TRBJ2-7,12,TGTGCCAGTAGAGAAGAAGGCTACGAGCAGTACTTC,CASREEGYEQYF
few,TRBV7-6,NA,TRBJ2-4,14,TGTGCCAGCAGCTTAGACCGGCAGAAAAACATTCAGTACTTC,CASSLDRQKNIQYF
few,TRBV7-2,NA,TRBJ2-3,12,TGTGCCAGCAGCCCCTATACAGATACGCAGTATTTT,CASSPYTDTQYF
few,TRBV4-2,NA,TRBJ2-3,15,TGTGCCAGCAGCCAGTCGAGGGACCCCGTTGATACGCAGTATTTT,CASSQSRDPVDTQYF
few,TRBV6-4,TRBD2,TRBJ2-2,16,TGTGCCAGCAGTGCAGCGGGAGGGCCGAACACCGGGGAGCTGTTTTTT,CASSAAGGPNTGELFF
NA,TRBV18,NA,TRBJ1-1,14,TGTGCCAGCTCACCACCGGGCAGAGGCACTGAAGCTTTCTTT,CASSPPGRGTEAFF
few,TRBV10-3,TRBD1,TRBJ1-2,17,TGTGCCATCAGTGAGTCGGGACAGACTTATGATAACTATGGCTACACCTTC,CAISESGQTYDNYGYTF
few,TRBV19,NA,TRBJ1-1,16,TGTGCCAGTAGTACCTGGACAGCCCCCTCCGGCACTGAAGCTTTCTTT,CASSTWTAPSGTEAFF
few,TRBV7-2,NA,TRBJ2-2,12,TGTGCCAGCAGCTTATACACCGGGGAGCTGTTTTTT,CASSLYTGELFF
NA,TRBV27,TRBD2,TRBJ2-1,15,TGTGCCAGCAGGCGAGCGGGAGGGCAGTACAATGAGCAGTTCTTC,CASRRAGGQYNEQFF
few,TRBV9,NA,TRBJ2-1,14,TGTGCCAGCAGCTCCCCCTCCGAACGGGATGAGCAGTTCTTC,CASSSPSERDEQFF
few,TRBV27,NA,TRBJ1-2,13,TGTGCCAGCAGTTTAGGGACCTGGGAGGGCTACACCTTC,CASSLGTWEGYTF
NA,TRBV13,NA,TRBJ2-1,11,TGTGCCAGCAGCCTCTGGGATGAGCAGTTCTTC,CASSLWDEQFF
NA,TRBV7-3,NA,TRBJ1-1,15,TGTGCCAGCAGCCTCTACTCAAGTCCGGACACTGAAGCTTTCTTT,CASSLYSSPDTEAFF
NA,TRBV30,NA,TRBJ1-5,14,TGTGCCTGGAGTTCGGTGGATAGCAATCAGCCCCAGCATTTT,CAWSSVDSNQPQHF
NA,TRBV30,TRBD2,TRBJ2-7,14,TGTGCCTGGAGTGTGGGGGGGTACTCCTACGAGCAGTACTTC,CAWSVGGYSYEQYF
NA,TRBV2,TRBD1,TRBJ2-7,14,TGTGCCAGCAGTGACCAGGGGGTAGGCTACGAGCAGTACTTC,CASSDQGVGYEQYF
NA,TRBV7-6,TRBD1,TRBJ2-7,16,TGTGCCAGCAGCGATATGACAGGGCGAAGGACCTACGAGCAGTACTTC,CASSDMTGRRTYEQYF
few,TRBV19,TRBD1,TRBJ1-5,15,TGTGCCAGTAGCTTGGACAGGGGTGGGAATCAGCCCCAGCATTTT,CASSLDRGGNQPQHF
once,TRBV10-3,NA,TRBJ2-7,15,TGTGCCATCAGTGAGTCGGGCCACCCGTGGGGCGAGCAGTACTTC,CAISESGHPWGEQYF
few,TRBV30,NA,TRBJ2-1,15,TGTGCCTGGAGTGAGGGATCCTACTCCTACAATGAGCAGTTCTTC,CAWSEGSYSYNEQFF
NA,TRBV7-9,NA,TRBJ2-7,14,TGTGCCAGCAGCTTAGACCAGGGAGCCTACGAGCAGTACTTC,CASSLDQGAYEQYF